This entry describes one T cell receptor beta chain. Its antigen is still unknown. Deletions cut 4 bases from V and 2 bases from J, with 16 bases between. The CDR3 sequence is 15 residues long. From germline, CDR1 is SGHRS and CDR2 YFSETQ. These data come from a study of T cells after posttransplantation cyclophosphamide. Study conclusions and caveats: Later post-transplant blood repertoires were often dominated by donor CD8+ memory clones. TRB overlap between skin or GI tissue T cells and blood was limited. TRB clonality was highly associated with recipient CMV seropositivity and reactivation.

Profiled with immunoSEQ multiplex PCR; TCRdb holds only in-frame clones, not every one. In the table there are approximately 52,000 clones, 86% of which are singletons. The sequenced sample was PBMCs. The chain has TRBV5-1 and TRBJ2-7, with D possibly TRBD1 on 7 matching bases. The clonotype originates from a man aged 25-45 years with a blood cancer, CMV-positive, and with a related stem cell donor. The CDR3 sequence: CASSPGRDSPYEQYF. The CDR3 DNA sequence: TGCGCCAGCAGCCCCGGGCGGGACAGTCCCTACGAGCAGTACTTC.